This T cell receptor (beta chain) was sequenced for a study of shared clonotypes between healthy human individuals. Assay used: immunoSEQ multiplex PCR; TCRdb lists only in-frame clones, some missing. The sample lists about 980,000 clones, about 80% seen once, with approximately 1.5% in the top ten. The J segment lost 1 base and the V segment lost 4 bases, leaving 1 base of the junction unmatched. This CDR3 region has 13 residues. Germline CDR1 SGHKS, CDR2 YYEKEE (reference sequence). Both subsets, CD45RA+ naive and CD45RA-negative memory, were split from the CD4+ cells. Notes on this clone: Antigen: not known. A much larger clone sits a single nucleotide away, making a read error possible. This CDR3 is also generated by other DNA sequences in the sample.

Study findings and constraints: A generally larger estimated richness was seen in naive subsets than in memory subsets. Clonotypes which were not shared had lower generation probabilities than clonotypes that all four donors shared.

The chain is built from TRBV5-5 and TRBJ1-1, with 7 positions matching TRBD1. Material: memory CD4+ T cells sorted from blood. Subset of the sample: CD45RA-negative fraction. The receptor's source is a man between 18 and 35 years old in good health. The chain's CDR3 is CASSRQGNTEAFF. The CDR3 nucleotides are TGTGCCAGCAGCAGACAGGGGAACACTGAAGCTTTCTTT.